This T cell receptor beta chain is drawn from a study of T cell responses to AZD1222 COVID-19 vaccine. V lost 1 base and J 0 bases, leaving 13 bases between the germline ends. CDR1 and CDR2 (germline): LGHNA, YNFKEQ. This CDR3 has 17 residues. Profiling relied on immunoSEQ multiplex PCR, and the TCRdb table lists in-frame clones only, not all of them. Among 100,000 to 150,000 clones listed, more than 90% were seen once. The clonotype originates from an adult who received the AZD1222 COVID-19 vaccine. J is TRBJ1-5 and V is TRBV4-2; possible D gene TRBD1, 5 bases. Specimen: peripheral blood, collected 28 days after the second AZD1222 dose. CDR3: CASSQGQRGNSNQPQHF. CDR3 coding DNA: TGTGCCAGCAGCCAAGGCCAAAGGGGAAATAGCAATCAGCCCCAGCATTTT.